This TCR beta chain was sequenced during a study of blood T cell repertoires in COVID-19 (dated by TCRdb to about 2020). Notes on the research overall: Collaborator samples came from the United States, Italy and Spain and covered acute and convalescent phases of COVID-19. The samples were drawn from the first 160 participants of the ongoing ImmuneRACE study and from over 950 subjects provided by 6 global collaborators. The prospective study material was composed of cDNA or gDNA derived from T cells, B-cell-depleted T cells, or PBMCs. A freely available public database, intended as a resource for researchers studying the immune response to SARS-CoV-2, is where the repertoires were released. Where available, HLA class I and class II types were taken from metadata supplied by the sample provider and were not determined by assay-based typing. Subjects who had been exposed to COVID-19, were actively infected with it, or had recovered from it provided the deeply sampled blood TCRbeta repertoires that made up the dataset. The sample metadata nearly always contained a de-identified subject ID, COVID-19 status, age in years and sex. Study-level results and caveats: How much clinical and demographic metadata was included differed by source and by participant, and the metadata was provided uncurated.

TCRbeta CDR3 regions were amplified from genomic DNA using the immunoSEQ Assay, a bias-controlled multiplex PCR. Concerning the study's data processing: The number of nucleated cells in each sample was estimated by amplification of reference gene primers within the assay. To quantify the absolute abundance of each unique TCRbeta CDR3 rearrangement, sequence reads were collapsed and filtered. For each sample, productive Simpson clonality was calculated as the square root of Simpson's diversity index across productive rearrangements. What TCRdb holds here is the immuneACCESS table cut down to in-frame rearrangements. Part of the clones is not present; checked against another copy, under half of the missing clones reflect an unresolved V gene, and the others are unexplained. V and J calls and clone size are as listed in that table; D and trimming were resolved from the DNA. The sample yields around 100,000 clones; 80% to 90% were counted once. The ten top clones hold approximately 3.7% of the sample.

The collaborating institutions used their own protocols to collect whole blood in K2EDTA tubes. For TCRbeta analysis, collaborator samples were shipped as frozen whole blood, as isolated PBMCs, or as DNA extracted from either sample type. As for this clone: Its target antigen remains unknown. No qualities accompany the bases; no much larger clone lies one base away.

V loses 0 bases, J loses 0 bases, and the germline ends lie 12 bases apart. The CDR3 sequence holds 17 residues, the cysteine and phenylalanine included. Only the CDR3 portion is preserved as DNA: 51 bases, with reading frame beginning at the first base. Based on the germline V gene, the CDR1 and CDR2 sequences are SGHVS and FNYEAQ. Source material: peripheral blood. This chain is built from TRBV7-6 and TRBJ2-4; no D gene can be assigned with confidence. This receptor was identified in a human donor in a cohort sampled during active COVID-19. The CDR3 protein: CASSLAPTTLAKNIQYF. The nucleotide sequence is TGTGCCAGCAGCTTAGCGCCTACTACCCTAGCCAAAAACATTCAGTACTTC.